Listed here are 28 T cell receptor beta chains from one sample, sequenced in a study of PD-1 blockade in classical Hodgkin lymphoma. Using immunoSEQ multiplex PCR, the repertoire was profiled, and TCRdb retains in-frame clones only, with some absent. The sample carries 7,000 or so clones, about 76% recorded once. No patient escaped relapse after autologous stem cell transplantation, and brentuximab vedotin exposure varied. The material was peripheral blood mononuclear cells (PBMCs), obtained before the second cycle of nivolumab. The source of these receptors is a human donor with classical Hodgkin lymphoma.

A remark on this clone: In the same sample, other DNA sequences code for this CDR3. The chain joins TRBV4-1 to TRBJ1-6, with 7 nucleotides matching TRBD1. The V segment lost 0 bases and the J segment 8 bases; nucleotides outside the gene matches: 4. Looked up from germline, CDR1 is MGHRA and CDR2 is YSYEKL. The CDR3 has 15 residues. The CDR3 region is CASSQDRQGDSPLHF. In DNA, the CDR3 is TGCGCCAGCAGCCAAGATAGACAGGGCGATTCACCCCTCCACTTT.

V usage is TRBV28 and J usage is TRBJ1-3; D possibly corresponds to TRBD1 (6 bases). The CDR3 runs 14 residues. CDR1 is MDHEN and CDR2 is SYDVKM in the germline V gene. Deletions cut 5 bases from V and 4 bases from J, with 12 bases between. In DNA, the CDR3 is TGTGCCAGCAGTATCGGGGGGCCAGGAAACACCATATATTTT. This codes for CASSIGGPGNTIYF.

The rearrangement joins TRBV4-3 to TRBJ1-1; 7 nucleotides agree with TRBD1. CDR3 size: 15 residues. The ends lost 2 bases at V and 1 base at J; junction bases unmatched: 4. Germline CDR1 and CDR2: LGHNA and YSLEER. The CDR3 DNA is TGCGCCAGCAGCCAAAACAGGGGCGCGAACACTGAAGCTTTCTTT. Translating it yields CASSQNRGANTEAFF.

V gene TRBV19 combines with J gene TRBJ1-1, with TRBD1 matching over 7 bases. V was clipped by 2 bases and J by 1 base; unmatched bases: 1. The germline V gene has CDR1 LNHDA and CDR2 SQIVND (reference sequence). The CDR3 has 14 residues. DNA of the CDR3: TGTGCCAGTAGTATACAGGGGGAGAACACTGAAGCTTTCTTT. Encoded protein: CASSIQGENTEAFF.

V and J are TRBV29-1 and TRBJ2-3, with a tentative D call TRBD1 (5 bases). CDR3 length: 14 residues. V gave up 3 bases and J gave up 5 bases, with 15 bases separating them. CDR1 and CDR2 (germline): SQVTM, ANQGSEA. CDR3 DNA sequence: TGCAGCGTTGAGTCTCTAGGGGTGGGAGATACGCAGTATTTT. Translating gives CSVESLGVGDTQYF.

This chain connects TRBV28 to TRBJ2-5; the D call may be TRBD1 or TRBD2 (6 bases each). The last part of the DNA fits TRBJ2-7 better; the J call may be wrong. Germline CDR1 and CDR2: MDHEN and SYDVKM. CDR3 length: 15 amino acids. The chain's CDR3 is CASRWRGQPPYEQYF. The CDR3 nucleotides are TGTGCCAGCAGGTGGCGGGGACAACCACCCTACGAGCAGTACTTC.

This chain connects TRBV18 to TRBJ1-3; D is unclear. Per germline, CDR1 KGHSH and CDR2 LQKENI. This CDR3 is built from 16 residues. With 1 base removed from V and 0 bases from J, the gap between germline ends came to 10 bases. CDR3 in DNA: TGTGCCAGCTCACCACGGGGTTTGGGCTCTGGAAACACCATATATTTT. Translated: CASSPRGLGSGNTIYF.

The chain couples TRBV6-5 to TRBJ2-6, with a tentative D call TRBD2 (6 bases). Germline V gene data show CDR1 as MNHEY and CDR2 as SVGAGI. The CDR3 consists of 14 residues. Trimming took off 7 bases at V and 4 bases at J, with 11 bases between the two ends. CDR3 sequence (DNA): TGTGCCAGCAAGGCGGGGCCCGGGGCCAACGTCCTGACTTTC. Protein sequence: CASKAGPGANVLTF.

This chain connects TRBV30 to TRBJ1-2, with D uncertain. V was cut by 0 bases and J by 4 bases, with 6 bases left in between. This CDR3 is built from 12 residues. Germline CDR1 and CDR2: GTSNPN and SVGIG (reference sequence). CDR3 amino acids: CAWSVRSYGYTF. The CDR3 nucleotides read TGTGCCTGGAGTGTACGTAGCTATGGCTACACCTTC. The variable domain in full, with the rest retrieved from reference TRBV30 and TRBJ1-2, is SQTIHQWPATLVQPVGSPLSLECTVEGTSNPNLYWYRQAAGRGLQLLFYSVGIGQISSEVPQNLSASRPQDRQFILSSKKLLLSDSGFYLCAWSVRSYGYTFGSGTRLTVV.

The chain combines TRBV28 with TRBJ2-3, with 8 positions matching TRBD1. Unmatched junction bases numbered 13, after V lost 3 bases and J lost 5 bases. From germline, CDR1 is MDHEN and CDR2 SYDVKM. The CDR3 runs to 17 residues. The CDR3 nucleotides are TGTGCCAGCAGTTTTTCCCCAGGGGGCGGGAATAGAGATACGCAGTATTTT. As protein: CASSFSPGGGNRDTQYF.

The rearrangement joins TRBV11-2 to TRBJ2-1, with unresolved D. The V gene lost 1 base and the J gene lost 5 bases, with 3 bases spanning the gap. The CDR3 is 12 amino acids. The germline V gene encodes CDR1 SGHAT and CDR2 FQNNGV. The chain's CDR3 is CASSLVDNEQFF. The CDR3 DNA sequence: TGTGCCAGCAGCTTAGTGGACAATGAGCAGTTCTTC.

The rearrangement joins TRBV7-9 to TRBJ2-1; 11 bases map to TRBD2. There are 14 residues in the CDR3. J was trimmed by 7 bases and V by 6 bases; bases with no gene match: 5. Germline V lookup: CDR1 SEHNR, CDR2 FQNEAQ (reference sequence). CDR3 DNA: TGTGCCAGCAGGACTAGCGGGACTAGGAATGAGCAGTTCTTC. This sequence encodes CASRTSGTRNEQFF.

The chain joins TRBV28 to TRBJ1-5, with 10 bases fitting TRBD1. V was pared by 6 bases and J by 5 bases, with 4 bases of the junction left unmatched. The CDR3 is made up of 14 amino acids. Germline-derived CDR1 and CDR2 are MDHEN and SYDVKM. The CDR3 coding sequence is TGTGCCAGCAGGTGGGACAGGGGCGATCAGCCCCAGCATTTT. Amino acid sequence: CASRWDRGDQPQHF.

A remark on this clone: Sequence at one end of the junction differs from germline and may be a read error. V is TRBV14 and J is TRBJ2-7; 10 bases align to TRBD1. CDR3 length: 13 residues. CDR1 and CDR2 (germline): SGHDN, FVKESK. CDR3 nucleotides: TGTGCCAGCAGCTCACGGACAGGGGGAGTTAAGGACTTC. This encodes CASSSRTGGVKDF.

The CDR3 DNA follows: TGCGCCAGCAGCCTGCGGACAGGGGGCGGCGATGAGCAGTTCTTC. This translates into CASSLRTGGGDEQFF. This rearrangement joins TRBV5-1 to TRBJ2-1; TRBD1 matches at 11 bases. V shed 4 bases and J 8 bases; nucleotides not matched to a gene: 8. The germline V gene encodes CDR1 SGHRS and CDR2 YFSETQ. The CDR3 extends over 15 amino acids.

V is TRBV21-1 and J is TRBJ2-5; TRBD1 is taken as the D call from the table, unchecked against the DNA. TRBV21-1 corresponds to a pseudogene. This CDR3 is 16 amino acids long. For the CDR3, the DNA is TGTGCCAGCAGCAAAGTATTAGTCGAAGTACAGGAGACCCAGTACTTC. Translated: CASSKVLVEVQETQYF.

This clone was counted a few times. V gene TRBV7-2 combines with J gene TRBJ1-5, with D unclear. V lost 1 base to trimming and J lost 7 bases, with 17 bases between them. CDR3 length equals 16 residues. Germline CDR1 SGHTA, CDR2 FQGNSA. The CDR3 sequence: CASSLDRVDNGQPQHF. The CDR3 nucleotides read TGTGCCAGCAGCTTAGATAGGGTTGATAATGGGCAGCCCCAGCATTTT.

V and J are TRBV15 and TRBJ1-1, with no clear D. The CDR3 consists of 14 residues. The V end lost 2 bases, the J end lost 0 bases, and 7 bases lay between the germline ends. Germline V lookup: CDR1 LNHNV, CDR2 YYDKDF (reference sequence). CDR3 DNA sequence: TGTGCCACCAGCAGACTTAACATGAACACTGAAGCTTTCTTT. Residues: CATSRLNMNTEAFF.

The rearrangement links TRBV19 to TRBJ2-2, with D perhaps matching TRBD1 or TRBD2 (7 bases each). Germline CDR1 LNHDA, CDR2 SQIVND (reference sequence). This CDR3 has 18 residues. V shed 5 bases and J shed 0 bases, with 19 bases lying between them. The CDR3 DNA sequence: TGTGCCAGTAGTCCGGGCAGGGGGGGGTTCGCGAACACCGGGGAGCTGTTTTTT. It yields the protein CASSPGRGGFANTGELFF. The variable domain in full, with the rest retrieved from reference TRBV19 and TRBJ2-2, is DGGITQSPKYLFRKEGQNVTLSCEQNLNHDAMYWYRQDPGQGLRLIYYSQIVNDFQKGDIAEGYSVSREKKESFPLTVTSAQKNPTAFYLCASSPGRGGFANTGELFFGEGSRLTVL.

V and J are TRBV9 and TRBJ1-1; maybe TRBD1 (5 bases). CDR3 length: 12 amino acids. Germline-derived CDR1 and CDR2 are SGDLS and YYNGEE. Trimming took 9 bases from V and 1 from J, leaving 10 bases between them. In nucleotides, the CDR3 is TGTGCCACTGGACAAGAGAACACTGAAGCTTTCTTT. It yields the protein CATGQENTEAFF.

The rearrangement links TRBV7-8 to TRBJ2-7, with D perhaps TRBD1 (7 bases). The CDR3 is made up of 15 amino acids. V dropped 2 bases and J dropped 2 bases, with 13 bases sitting between them. Germline V gene data show CDR1 as SGHVS and CDR2 as FQNEAQ. DNA of the CDR3: TGTGCCAGCAGCTTAAGACAGGGAGGTCCCTACGAGCAGTACTTC. It yields the protein CASSLRQGGPYEQYF.

V gene TRBV6-5 combines with J gene TRBJ1-2, with D possibly matching TRBD1 (5 bases). The CDR3 totals 13 residues. Germline CDR1 reads MNHEY; CDR2 reads SVGAGI. V was trimmed by 6 bases and J by 3 bases, leaving 11 bases between them. DNA of the CDR3: TGTGCCAGCAGCCTCGACAGAGACTATGGCTACACCTTC. Amino acid sequence: CASSLDRDYGYTF.

This clone came up a few times. The same CDR3 is also encoded by other DNA sequences in this sample. This chain uses TRBV28 with TRBJ2-3; D may be TRBD2 (5 bases). The V gene lost 3 bases and the J gene lost 1 base, with 8 bases spanning the gap. This CDR3 comprises 14 residues. CDR1 and CDR2 from the germline V gene are MDHEN and SYDVKM. Here the CDR3 DNA reads TGTGCCAGCAGTTTTCTTAGCGGCACAGATACGCAGTATTTT. It translates to CASSFLSGTDTQYF.

This sequence joins TRBV4-2 and TRBJ2-1; no clear D. Looked up from germline, CDR1 is LGHNA and CDR2 is YNFKEQ. Deletions cut 0 bases from V and 0 bases from J, with 9 bases between. CDR3 size: 16 residues. In nucleotides, the CDR3 is TGTGCCAGCAGCCAAGAAAGAAGGAGCTCCTACAATGAGCAGTTCTTC. Protein sequence: CASSQERRSSYNEQFF.

V gene TRBV11-3 combines with J gene TRBJ2-3; 9 bases are shared with TRBD1. Losses at the gene ends were 5 bases for V and 4 bases for J; bases not matched to a gene: 13. CDR1 and CDR2 (germline): SGHNT, YENEEA. The CDR3 loop spans 17 amino acids. Written as DNA, the CDR3 is TGTGCCAGCAGCCCAGGACCGGGACAGGGTTCTCCAGATACGCAGTATTTT. Amino acids: CASSPGPGQGSPDTQYF.

This chain links TRBV28 with TRBJ1-6; D gene ambiguous. This CDR3 comprises 12 residues. V gave up 6 bases and J gave up 4 bases, with 4 bases separating them. CDR1 and CDR2 (germline): MDHEN, SYDVKM. The CDR3 is CASSQYNSPLHF. The CDR3 bases are TGTGCCAGCAGCCAGTATAATTCACCCCTCCACTTT.

The rearrangement links TRBV5-4 to TRBJ2-2; 9 positions agree with TRBD2. Germline-derived CDR1 and CDR2 are SGHNT and YYREEE (reference sequence). This CDR3 has 16 amino acids. V shed 0 bases and J 5 bases; nucleotides not matched to a gene: 5. CDR3 in amino acids: CASSLVSGSLTGELFF. The CDR3 DNA reads as TGTGCCAGCAGCTTGGTTAGCGGGAGCCTTACCGGGGAGCTGTTTTTT. Based on the CDR3 plus reference TRBV5-4 and TRBJ2-2, the full variable domain is ETGVTQSPTHLIKTRGQQVTLRCSSQSGHNTVSWYQQALGQGPQFIFQYYREEENGRGNFPPRFSGLQFPNYSSELNVNALELDDSALYLCASSLVSGSLTGELFFGEGSRLTVL.

The V gene is TRBV13, the J gene TRBJ1-4; unclear D gene. The length of the CDR3 is 15 residues. Deletions cut 2 bases from V and 5 bases from J, with 12 bases between. CDR1 PRHDT and CDR2 FYEKMQ come from the germline V gene (reference sequence). In DNA, the CDR3 is TGTGCCAGCAGCTTATCTGGGGTCCTCAATGAAAAACTGTTTTTT. It codes for CASSLSGVLNEKLFF.